This TCR beta chain was captured in a study of blood T cell repertoires in COVID-19. Study details: The cDNA or gDNA used as material had been derived from T cells, B-cell-depleted T cells, or PBMCs.

The CDR3 has 12 residues. With 5 bases removed from V and 11 bases from J, the gap between germline ends came to 18 bases. Germline CDR1 reads GTSNPN; CDR2 reads SVGIG (reference sequence). How the authors handled the data: Nucleated cell number was recorded as an estimate derived from reference gene primer amplification. Produced via immunoSEQ multiplex PCR; TCRdb's table is partial and in-frame only. That table is the source of V, J and clone size, and D and trimming were worked out from the DNA. The data contain some 390,000 clones, just under 90% of them seen just once; the ten biggest clones take up about 1.7%. Allocation to cohorts depended on clinical history reported by the participants. Cohort 3 donors were reported recovered after two negative PCRs, clearance, or symptom resolution.

The J gene is TRBJ1-1, the V gene TRBV30; D unclear. The clonotype originates from a woman in her 30s who had recovered from COVID-19. The sequenced sample was PBMCs or T cells enriched from blood (not recorded which). The chain's CDR3 is CAWDLGEGRAFF. The DNA for the CDR3 is TGTGCCTGGGACTTGGGAGAGGGTCGGGCTTTCTTT.